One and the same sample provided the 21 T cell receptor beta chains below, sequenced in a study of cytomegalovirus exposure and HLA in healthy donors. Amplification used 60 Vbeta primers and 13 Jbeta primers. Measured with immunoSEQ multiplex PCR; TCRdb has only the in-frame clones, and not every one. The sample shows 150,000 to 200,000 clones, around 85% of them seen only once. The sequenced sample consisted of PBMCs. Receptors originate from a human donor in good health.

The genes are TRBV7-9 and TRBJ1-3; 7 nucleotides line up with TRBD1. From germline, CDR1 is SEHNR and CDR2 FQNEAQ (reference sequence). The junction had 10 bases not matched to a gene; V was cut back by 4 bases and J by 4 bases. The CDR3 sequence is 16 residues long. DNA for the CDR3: TGTGCCAGCAGCTCAGCGATGACAGGGTCAGGAAACACCATATATTTT. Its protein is CASSSAMTGSGNTIYF.

Here the CDR3 DNA reads TGTGCCAGCAGCGCAGGGACTAGCTGGGGCGAGCAGTACTTC. Amino acids: CASSAGTSWGEQYF. The chain carries TRBV9 and TRBJ2-7; 9 nucleotides align to TRBD2. Trimming at V came to 3 bases and at J to 6 bases, leaving 7 bases not matched to a gene. The CDR3 has 14 amino acids. CDR1 is SGDLS, CDR2 YYNGEE, per germline.

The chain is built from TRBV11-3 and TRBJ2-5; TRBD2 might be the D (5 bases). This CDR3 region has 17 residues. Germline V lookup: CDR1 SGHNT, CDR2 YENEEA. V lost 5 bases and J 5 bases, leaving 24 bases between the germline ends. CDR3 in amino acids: CASSLGSATDSEETQYF. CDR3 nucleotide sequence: TGTGCCAGCAGCCTCGGCTCGGCGACGGACTCGGAGGAGACCCAGTACTTC.

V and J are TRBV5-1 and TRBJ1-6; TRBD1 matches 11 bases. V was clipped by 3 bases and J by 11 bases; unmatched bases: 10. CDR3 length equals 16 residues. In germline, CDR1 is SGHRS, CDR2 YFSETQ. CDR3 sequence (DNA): TGCGCCAGCAGCTCGGACCGGGACAGGGGGTTGCCACCCCTCCACTTT. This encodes CASSSDRDRGLPPLHF.

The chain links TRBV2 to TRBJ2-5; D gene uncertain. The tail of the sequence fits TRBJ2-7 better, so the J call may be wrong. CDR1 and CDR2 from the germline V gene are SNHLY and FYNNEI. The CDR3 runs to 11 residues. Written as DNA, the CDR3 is TGTGCCAGCAGTGCAGGTAGCGAGCAGTACTTC. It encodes CASSAGSEQYF.

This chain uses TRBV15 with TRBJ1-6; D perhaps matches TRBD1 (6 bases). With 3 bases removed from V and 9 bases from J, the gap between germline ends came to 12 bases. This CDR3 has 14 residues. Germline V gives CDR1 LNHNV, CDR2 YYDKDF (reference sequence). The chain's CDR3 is CATSRRGASSPLHF. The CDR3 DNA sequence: TGTGCCACCAGCAGGCGGGGGGCGAGTTCACCCCTCCACTTT.

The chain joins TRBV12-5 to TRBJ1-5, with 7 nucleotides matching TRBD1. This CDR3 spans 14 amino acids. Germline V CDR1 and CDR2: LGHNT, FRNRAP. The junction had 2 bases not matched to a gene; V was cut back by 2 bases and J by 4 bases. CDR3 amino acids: CASGLRTGNQPQHF. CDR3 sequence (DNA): TGTGCTAGTGGTTTGAGGACAGGAAATCAGCCCCAGCATTTT.

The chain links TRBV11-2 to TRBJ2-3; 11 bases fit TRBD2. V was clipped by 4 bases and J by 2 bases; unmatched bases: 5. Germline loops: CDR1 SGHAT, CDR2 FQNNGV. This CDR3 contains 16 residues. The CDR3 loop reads CASSSILAGVTDTQYF. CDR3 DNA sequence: TGTGCCAGCAGCTCAATACTAGCGGGGGTCACAGATACGCAGTATTTT.

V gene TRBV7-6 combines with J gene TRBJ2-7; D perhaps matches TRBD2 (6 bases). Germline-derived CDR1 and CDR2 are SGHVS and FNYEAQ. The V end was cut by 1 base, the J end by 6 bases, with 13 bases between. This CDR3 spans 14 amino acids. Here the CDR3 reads CASSLGGGSGEQYF. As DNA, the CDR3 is TGTGCCAGCAGCTTAGGTGGGGGGTCCGGCGAGCAGTACTTC.

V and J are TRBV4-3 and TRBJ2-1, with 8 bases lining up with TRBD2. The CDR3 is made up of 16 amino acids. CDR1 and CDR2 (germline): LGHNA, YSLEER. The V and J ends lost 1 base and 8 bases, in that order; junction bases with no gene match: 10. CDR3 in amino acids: CASSQAPAGAAYEQFF. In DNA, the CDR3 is TGCGCCAGCAGCCAAGCTCCAGCGGGGGCCGCCTATGAGCAGTTCTTC.

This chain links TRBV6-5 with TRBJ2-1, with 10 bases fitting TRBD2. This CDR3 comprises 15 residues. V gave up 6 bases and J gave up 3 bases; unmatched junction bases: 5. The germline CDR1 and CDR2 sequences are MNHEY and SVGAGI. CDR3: CASRPASGGYNEQFF. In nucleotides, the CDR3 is TGTGCCAGCAGGCCCGCTAGCGGGGGCTACAATGAGCAGTTCTTC.

As DNA, the CDR3 is TGTGCCAGCGGAGACAGGGGCGAGACCCAGTACTTC. It is translated as CASGDRGETQYF. The gene calls are TRBV2 and TRBJ2-5; TRBD1 agrees at 8 bases. Unmatched junction bases numbered 4, after V lost 8 bases and J lost 5 bases. CDR3 length: 12 amino acids. The germline V gene encodes CDR1 SNHLY and CDR2 FYNNEI.

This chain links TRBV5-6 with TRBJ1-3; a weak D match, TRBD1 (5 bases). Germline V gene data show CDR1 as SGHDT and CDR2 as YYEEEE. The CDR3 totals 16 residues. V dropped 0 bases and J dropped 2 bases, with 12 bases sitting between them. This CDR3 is CASSLEQGFAGNTIYF. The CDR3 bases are TGTGCCAGCAGCTTGGAGCAGGGTTTTGCTGGAAACACCATATATTTT. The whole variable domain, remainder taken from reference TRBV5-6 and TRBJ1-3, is DAGVTQSPTHLIKTRGQQVTLRCSPKSGHDTVSWYQQALGQGPQFIFQYYEEEERQRGNFPDRFSGHQFPNYSSELNVNALLLGDSALYLCASSLEQGFAGNTIYFGEGSWLTVV.

CDR3 residues: CASSADNQPQHF. The CDR3 DNA reads TGTGCCAGCAGTGCGGACAACCAGCCCCAGCATTTT. The rearrangement uses TRBV2 and TRBJ1-5; D might be TRBD1 (5 bases). V was cut by 4 bases and J by 7 bases, with 8 bases left in between. The CDR3 spans 12 residues. Germline V gene sequence: CDR1 SNHLY, CDR2 FYNNEI. The full variable domain, completed using reference TRBV2 and TRBJ1-5, is EPEVTQTPSHQVTQMGQEVILRCVPISNHLYFYWYRQILGQKVEFLVSFYNNEISEKSEIFDDQFSVERPDGSNFTLKIRSTKLEDSAMYFCASSADNQPQHFGDGTRLSIL.

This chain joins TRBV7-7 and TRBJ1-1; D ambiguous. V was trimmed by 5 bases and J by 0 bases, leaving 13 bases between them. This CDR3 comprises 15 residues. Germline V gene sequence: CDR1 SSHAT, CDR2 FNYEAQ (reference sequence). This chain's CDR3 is CASSPLLSLNTEAFF. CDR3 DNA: TGTGCCAGCAGCCCACTATTGTCGCTGAACACTGAAGCTTTCTTT.

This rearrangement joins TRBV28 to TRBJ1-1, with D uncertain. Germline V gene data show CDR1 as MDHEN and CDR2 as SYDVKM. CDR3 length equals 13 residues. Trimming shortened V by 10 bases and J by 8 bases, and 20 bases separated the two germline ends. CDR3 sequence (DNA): TGTGCCACTTCCCCGCGAGGTGTAAGAGAAGCTTTCTTT. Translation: CATSPRGVREAFF.

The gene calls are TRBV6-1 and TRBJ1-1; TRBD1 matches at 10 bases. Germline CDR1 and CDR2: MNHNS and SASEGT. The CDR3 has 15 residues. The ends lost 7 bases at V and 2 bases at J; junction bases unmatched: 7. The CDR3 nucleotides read TGTGCCAGCACCTTGACAGGGGGCTTAAACACTGAAGCTTTCTTT. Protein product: CASTLTGGLNTEAFF.

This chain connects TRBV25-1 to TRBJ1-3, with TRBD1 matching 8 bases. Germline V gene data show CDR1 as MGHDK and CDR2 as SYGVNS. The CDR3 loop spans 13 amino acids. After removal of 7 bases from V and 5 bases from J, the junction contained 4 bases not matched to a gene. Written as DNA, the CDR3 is TGTGCCAGCAAAACAGGGGGAAGAAACACCATATATTTT. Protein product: CASKTGGRNTIYF.

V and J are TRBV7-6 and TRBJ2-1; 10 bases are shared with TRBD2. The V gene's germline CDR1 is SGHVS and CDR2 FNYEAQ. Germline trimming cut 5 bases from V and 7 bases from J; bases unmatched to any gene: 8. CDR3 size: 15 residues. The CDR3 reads CASSRQGLALNEQFF. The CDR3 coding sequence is TGTGCCAGCAGCAGACAGGGACTAGCGCTGAATGAGCAGTTCTTC.

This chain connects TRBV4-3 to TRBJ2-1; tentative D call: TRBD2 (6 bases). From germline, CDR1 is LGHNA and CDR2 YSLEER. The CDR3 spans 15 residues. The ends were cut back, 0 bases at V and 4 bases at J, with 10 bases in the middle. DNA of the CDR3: TGCGCCAGCAGCCAAGAGTCCGGGGGATACAATGAGCAGTTCTTC. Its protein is CASSQESGGYNEQFF.

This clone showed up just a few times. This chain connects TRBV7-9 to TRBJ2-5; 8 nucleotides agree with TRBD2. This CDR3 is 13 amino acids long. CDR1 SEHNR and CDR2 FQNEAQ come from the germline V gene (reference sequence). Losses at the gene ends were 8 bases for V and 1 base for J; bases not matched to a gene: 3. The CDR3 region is CASFAGGQETQYF. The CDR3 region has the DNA TGTGCCAGCTTCGCGGGGGGCCAAGAGACCCAGTACTTC.